One sample yielded the 7 T cell receptor beta chains listed below, sequenced in a study of cytomegalovirus exposure and HLA in healthy donors. The assay was immunoSEQ multiplex PCR, and TCRdb's table has in-frame clones only and misses some. This repertoire shows some 170,000 clones, 80% to 90% found once; its top ten account for 1.4%. Specimen: PBMCs. These receptors came from a woman in her 30s in good health and CMV-seronegative.

The chain uses TRBV7-9 and TRBJ2-7, with D unresolved. The V gene lost 5 bases and the J gene lost 5 bases, with 10 bases spanning the gap. The CDR3 is made up of 12 amino acids. Germline CDR1 and CDR2: SEHNR and FQNEAQ (reference sequence). DNA of the CDR3: TGTGCCAGCAGCGCAGGTTTCCACGAGCAGTACTTC. As protein: CASSAGFHEQYF.

This chain joins TRBV2 and TRBJ2-1; 13 bases match TRBD2. The CDR3 has 17 amino acids. Unmatched junction bases numbered 9, after V lost 6 bases and J lost 4 bases. The germline gives CDR1 SNHLY, CDR2 FYNNEI. DNA of the CDR3: TGTGCCAGCAGCGGGGGGGCGGGACTAGCGGGGTACAATGAGCAGTTCTTC. It codes for CASSGGAGLAGYNEQFF.

The count of this clone is one. The genes are TRBV5-1 and TRBJ2-5; 9 positions match TRBD1. Per germline, CDR1 SGHRS and CDR2 YFSETQ. There are 14 residues in the CDR3. V was clipped by 3 bases and J by 5 bases; unmatched bases: 5. The CDR3 region has the DNA TGCGCCAGCAGCTCCCGACAGGGGGTCGAGACCCAGTACTTC. Encoded protein: CASSSRQGVETQYF.

J is TRBJ2-5 and V is TRBV11-2, with 9 positions matching TRBD1. The V and J ends lost 0 bases and 3 bases, in that order; junction bases with no gene match: 2. Germline lookup yields CDR1 SGHAT and CDR2 FQNNGV. This CDR3 spans 15 amino acids. DNA for the CDR3: TGTGCCAGCAGCTTAGAAGGGACAGGGAAAGAGACCCAGTACTTC. This sequence encodes CASSLEGTGKETQYF.

This clone is a singleton in its sample. The CDR3 sequence: CASSLITGTLTF. DNA for the CDR3: TGTGCCAGCAGCTTGATCACCGGGACACTCACCTTC. This rearrangement joins TRBV5-5 to TRBJ1-2; the D gene is possibly TRBD1 (6 bases). Trimming removed 1 base at V and 13 bases at J, with 14 bases between. Germline values: CDR1 SGHKS, CDR2 YYEKEE (reference sequence). This CDR3 is built from 12 residues.

This chain links TRBV27 with TRBJ2-5, with TRBD2 identical over 9 bases. The CDR3 sequence is 15 residues long. Germline V gene sequence: CDR1 MNHEY, CDR2 SMNVEV (reference sequence). Germline trimming cut 3 bases from V and 1 base from J; bases unmatched to any gene: 3. The CDR3 sequence is CASSFLAGPQETQYF. In DNA form, the CDR3 reads TGTGCCAGCAGTTTCCTAGCGGGGCCCCAAGAGACCCAGTACTTC.

V and J are TRBV27 and TRBJ1-5; 8 bases line up with TRBD1. The J segment lost 6 bases and the V segment lost 5 bases, leaving 6 bases of the junction unmatched. CDR3 length equals 14 residues. Germline CDR1 reads MNHEY; CDR2 reads SMNVEV (reference sequence). This chain's CDR3 is CASSPTGAGQPQHF. In DNA form, the CDR3 reads TGTGCCAGCAGTCCGACAGGGGCGGGTCAGCCCCAGCATTTT.